These 26 T cell receptor beta chains came from one sample sequenced in a study of early stage breast cancer tumors. Data came from immunoSEQ multiplex PCR; TCRdb stores just in-frame clones and leaves some out. The sample shows some 72,000 clones, around 85% of them seen only once. Specimen: blood. Receptors were obtained from a person in their sixties or seventies with breast cancer.

This chain connects TRBV5-4 to TRBJ2-7, with 9 bases lining up with TRBD1. The trim removed 4 bases at V and 6 bases at J, leaving 8 bases unmatched. Per the germline V gene, CDR1 is SGHNT and CDR2 is YYREEE (reference sequence). CDR3 length: 14 amino acids. Here the CDR3 reads CASSGTQGAIEQYF. The CDR3 DNA follows: TGTGCCAGCAGCGGCACACAGGGGGCGATCGAGCAGTACTTC. The variable domain in full, completed from reference TRBV5-4 and TRBJ2-7, reads ETGVTQSPTHLIKTRGQQVTLRCSSQSGHNTVSWYQQALGQGPQFIFQYYREEENGRGNFPPRFSGLQFPNYSSELNVNALELDDSALYLCASSGTQGAIEQYFGPGTRLTVT.

CDR3 sequence reads: CASSPTSDINTGELFF. CDR3 bases: TGCGCCAGCAGCCCGACCTCGGATATCAACACCGGGGAGCTGTTTTTT. This chain uses TRBV5-1 with TRBJ2-2, with no clear D. The CDR3 spans 16 residues. Germline CDR1 SGHRS, CDR2 YFSETQ. V shed 4 bases and J shed 2 bases, with 15 bases lying between them.

The J gene is TRBJ1-1, the V gene TRBV11-3, with a possible D match to TRBD1 (5 bases). V was shortened by 3 bases and J by 1 base, with 6 bases between the two germline ends. The length of the CDR3 is 13 residues. Looked up from germline, CDR1 is SGHNT and CDR2 is YENEEA. The CDR3, as DNA: TGTGCCAGCAGCTTCCAGGGGAACACTGAAGCTTTCTTT. As protein: CASSFQGNTEAFF.

The rearrangement uses TRBV5-1 and TRBJ2-7, with TRBD2 matching 8 bases. CDR3 length: 12 residues. The germline V gene encodes CDR1 SGHRS and CDR2 YFSETQ. The V gene end was trimmed by 4 bases and the J gene end by 6 bases; junction bases not matched to a gene: 3. The CDR3: CASSPGLAEQYF. The CDR3 coding sequence is TGCGCCAGCAGCCCCGGACTAGCCGAGCAGTACTTC.

This clone has only one observation. As DNA, the CDR3 is TGTGCCAGCAGGTCTCCAGCAGATACGCAGTATTTT. Translation gives CASRSPADTQYF. The chain couples TRBV5-8 to TRBJ2-3; D is ambiguous. The germline V and J ends were trimmed by 5 bases and 4 bases, with 8 bases remaining between them. Germline values: CDR1 SGHTS, CDR2 YDEGEE. The CDR3 contains 12 residues.

The CDR3 loop reads CASSTGTGNNQPQHF. The CDR3 DNA reads TGTGCCAGCAGCACCGGGACAGGGAACAATCAGCCCCAGCATTTT. The chain employs TRBV7-9 and TRBJ1-5; 9 bases agree with TRBD1. The CDR3 loop spans 15 amino acids. Germline CDR1 SEHNR, CDR2 FQNEAQ (reference sequence). V was pared by 5 bases and J by 3 bases, with 5 bases of the junction left unmatched.

The chain carries TRBV30 and TRBJ2-1; the D gene is possibly TRBD1 (6 bases). V gave up 7 bases and J gave up 7 bases, with 14 bases separating them. CDR1 GTSNPN and CDR2 SVGIG come from the germline V gene (reference sequence). There are 12 residues in the CDR3. CDR3 sequence: CAYTIQGNEQFF. The CDR3 nucleotides read TGTGCCTACACCATACAGGGTAATGAGCAGTTCTTC.

This chain connects TRBV7-3 to TRBJ2-5; possibly TRBD2 for D (6 bases). The V end lost 5 bases, the J end lost 4 bases, and 11 bases lay between the germline ends. Per germline, CDR1 SGHTA and CDR2 FQGTGA. CDR3 length: 13 amino acids. The DNA for the CDR3 is TGTGCCAGCAGCACGCAGGGAGGAGAGACCCAGTACTTC. Translated: CASSTQGGETQYF.

The chain has TRBV27 and TRBJ2-6; D remains ambiguous. Germline CDR1 MNHEY, CDR2 SMNVEV (reference sequence). The CDR3 consists of 14 residues. Trimming stripped 2 bases from V and 4 bases from J, with 6 bases between. The CDR3 bases are TGTGCCAGCAGTTTAACGAGGGGGGCCAACGTCCTGACTTTC. Protein product: CASSLTRGANVLTF.

This rearrangement joins TRBV6-5 to TRBJ2-7; 10 positions agree with TRBD2. From germline, CDR1 is MNHEY and CDR2 SVGAGI. V shed 2 bases, J shed 3 bases, and the junction held 7 bases outside the gene matches. The CDR3 is 16 residues long. As DNA, the CDR3 is TGTGCCAGCAGTTACAGCCTAGCGGGAGCTCTCTACGAGCAGTACTTC. Its protein is CASSYSLAGALYEQYF.

The chain is built from TRBV19 and TRBJ1-1; TRBD1 matches 7 bases. The ends lost 8 bases at V and 6 bases at J; junction bases unmatched: 18. Germline CDR1 reads LNHDA; CDR2 reads SQIVND (reference sequence). The CDR3 sequence is 16 residues long. The CDR3, as DNA: TGTGCCAGTTATCCACAAACAGGGGTCCCAGGGCCTGAAGCTTTCTTT. It yields the protein CASYPQTGVPGPEAFF.

This clone was seen just once. The rearrangement joins TRBV5-6 to TRBJ2-2; 10 bases map to TRBD2. Germline CDR1 and CDR2: SGHDT and YYEEEE. This CDR3 spans 17 amino acids. Trimming at V came to 0 bases and at J to 4 bases, leaving 6 bases not matched to a gene. The CDR3, as DNA: TGTGCCAGCAGCTTGGATGTAGCGGGGGGCCTCACCGGGGAGCTGTTTTTT. It is translated as CASSLDVAGGLTGELFF.

This clone was seen just once. V is TRBV27 and J is TRBJ2-3, with 10 bases aligning to TRBD2. V trimming: 5 bases; J trimming: 2 bases; junction bases outside the gene matches: 4. The CDR3 spans 15 residues. Germline CDR1 MNHEY, CDR2 SMNVEV (reference sequence). For the CDR3, the DNA is TGTGCCAGCAGTGTTCTAGCGGGGGACACAGATACGCAGTATTTT. It yields the protein CASSVLAGDTDTQYF.

The chain links TRBV11-2 to TRBJ2-1; no clear D gene. CDR1 and CDR2 (germline): SGHAT, FQNNGV. This CDR3 has 12 residues. Deletions cut 1 base from V and 10 bases from J, with 8 bases between. CDR3 sequence (DNA): TGTGCCAGCAGCTTAGGGGATAGCGAGCAGTTCTTC. This sequence encodes CASSLGDSEQFF.

This chain links TRBV4-2 with TRBJ1-5; 9 bases fit TRBD1. The length of the CDR3 is 17 residues. V lost 0 bases and J lost 3; bases outside the gene matches: 6. Germline CDR1 and CDR2: LGHNA and YNFKEQ. CDR3 sequence (DNA): TGTGCCAGCAGCCAAGATCCCGGACAGGGGCCCAATCAGCCCCAGCATTTT. Translation: CASSQDPGQGPNQPQHF.

V and J are TRBV10-3 and TRBJ2-2; no definite D call. The CDR3 totals 13 residues. Germline CDR1 reads ENHRY; CDR2 reads SYGVKD. V shed 10 bases and J shed 7 bases, with 16 bases lying between them. CDR3 nucleotides: TGTGCCACCCGGTCTCCCCAAGGCGGGGAGCTGTTTTTT. Its translation is CATRSPQGGELFF.

The chain employs TRBV28 and TRBJ2-5, with 7 positions matching TRBD2. Trimming at V came to 2 bases and at J to 5 bases, leaving 2 bases not matched to a gene. CDR1 and CDR2 (germline): MDHEN, SYDVKM. The CDR3 has 13 amino acids. The CDR3 is CASSLPGRETQYF. CDR3 DNA: TGTGCCAGCAGTTTACCCGGGAGGGAGACCCAGTACTTC.

The V and J genes are TRBV9 and TRBJ2-3, with D unresolved. The CDR3 spans 14 residues. V lost 0 bases to trimming and J lost 0 bases, with 5 bases between them. CDR1 and CDR2 (germline): SGDLS, YYNGEE. DNA for the CDR3: TGTGCCAGCAGCGTAGACCAAAGCACAGATACGCAGTATTTT. As protein: CASSVDQSTDTQYF.

V is TRBV6-6 and J is TRBJ2-2, with D unresolved. The germline V and J ends were trimmed by 7 bases and 4 bases, with 10 bases remaining between them. The CDR3 extends over 13 amino acids. CDR1 and CDR2 from the germline V gene are MNHNY and SVGAGI (reference sequence). CDR3 DNA sequence: TGTGCCAGCACTCCTTCGGGCACCGGGGAGCTGTTTTTT. Protein: CASTPSGTGELFF.

Here the CDR3 DNA reads TGCAGTGCTAGAAATAAAGAGACCCAGTACTTC. This codes for CSARNKETQYF. The V call is TRBV20-1, the J call TRBJ2-5; no definite D call. The CDR3 is made up of 11 amino acids. The V end lost 2 bases, the J end lost 3 bases, and 4 bases lay between the germline ends. In germline, CDR1 is DFQATT, CDR2 SNEGSKA (reference sequence).

This chain connects TRBV6-6 to TRBJ1-5; possible D gene TRBD1, 6 bases. CDR1 MNHNY and CDR2 SVGAGI come from the germline V gene (reference sequence). Deletions cut 6 bases from V and 6 bases from J, with 18 bases between. CDR3 length: 15 amino acids. CDR3: CASRRDNFQGQPQHF. CDR3 DNA: TGTGCCAGCAGAAGGGACAATTTCCAGGGTCAGCCCCAGCATTTT.

The gene calls are TRBV5-1 and TRBJ2-2; possibly TRBD1 or TRBD2 for D (5 bases each). V lost 1 base and J lost 8, with 9 bases in between. The V gene's germline CDR1 is SGHRS and CDR2 YFSETQ. The CDR3 runs to 13 residues. CDR3 in amino acids: CASSLIGAGELFF. The CDR3 DNA reads TGCGCCAGCAGCTTGATCGGGGCAGGGGAGCTGTTTTTT.

The chain employs TRBV6-6 and TRBJ1-5; 9 bases map to TRBD1. Per the germline V gene, CDR1 is MNHNY and CDR2 is SVGAGI (reference sequence). J gave up 1 base and V 5 bases, and 6 bases lay outside the gene matches. This CDR3 spans 16 amino acids. The CDR3 spells CASSKSQGASNQPQHF. CDR3 sequence (DNA): TGTGCCAGCAGTAAATCACAGGGGGCGAGCAATCAGCCCCAGCATTTT.

This sequence joins TRBV2 and TRBJ2-7, with 8 bases lining up with TRBD1. The germline gives CDR1 SNHLY, CDR2 FYNNEI. This CDR3 has 16 amino acids. The V segment lost 6 bases and the J segment 4 bases; nucleotides outside the gene matches: 14. The CDR3 region is CASSKSRDRRLYEQYF. The DNA of the CDR3 is TGTGCCAGCAGCAAAAGCCGGGACAGGCGTCTTTACGAGCAGTACTTC.

CDR3 amino acids: CASSKGGTTNEKLFF. The CDR3 bases are TGTGCCAGCTCAAAAGGGGGCACAACTAATGAAAAACTGTTTTTT. This chain links TRBV18 with TRBJ1-4; 7 nucleotides align to TRBD1. The trim removed 5 bases at V and 0 bases at J, leaving 3 bases unmatched. The germline CDR1 and CDR2 sequences are KGHSH and LQKENI. The length of the CDR3 is 15 residues. Complete variable domain (other parts from reference TRBV18 and TRBJ1-4): NAGVMQNPRHLVRRRGQEARLRCSPMKGHSHVYWYRQLPEEGLKFMVYLQKENIIDESGMPKERFSAEFPKEGPSILRIQQVVRGDSAAYFCASSKGGTTNEKLFFGSGTQLSVL.

This clone was seen a few times. The chain has TRBV19 and TRBJ2-3; 8 bases match TRBD1. The trim removed 8 bases at V and 7 bases at J, leaving 8 bases unmatched. Germline lookup yields CDR1 LNHDA and CDR2 SQIVND (reference sequence). CDR3 size: 13 residues. For the CDR3, the DNA is TGTGCCAGTGCCACCGACAGGGGAAATACGCAGTATTTT. It codes for CASATDRGNTQYF.